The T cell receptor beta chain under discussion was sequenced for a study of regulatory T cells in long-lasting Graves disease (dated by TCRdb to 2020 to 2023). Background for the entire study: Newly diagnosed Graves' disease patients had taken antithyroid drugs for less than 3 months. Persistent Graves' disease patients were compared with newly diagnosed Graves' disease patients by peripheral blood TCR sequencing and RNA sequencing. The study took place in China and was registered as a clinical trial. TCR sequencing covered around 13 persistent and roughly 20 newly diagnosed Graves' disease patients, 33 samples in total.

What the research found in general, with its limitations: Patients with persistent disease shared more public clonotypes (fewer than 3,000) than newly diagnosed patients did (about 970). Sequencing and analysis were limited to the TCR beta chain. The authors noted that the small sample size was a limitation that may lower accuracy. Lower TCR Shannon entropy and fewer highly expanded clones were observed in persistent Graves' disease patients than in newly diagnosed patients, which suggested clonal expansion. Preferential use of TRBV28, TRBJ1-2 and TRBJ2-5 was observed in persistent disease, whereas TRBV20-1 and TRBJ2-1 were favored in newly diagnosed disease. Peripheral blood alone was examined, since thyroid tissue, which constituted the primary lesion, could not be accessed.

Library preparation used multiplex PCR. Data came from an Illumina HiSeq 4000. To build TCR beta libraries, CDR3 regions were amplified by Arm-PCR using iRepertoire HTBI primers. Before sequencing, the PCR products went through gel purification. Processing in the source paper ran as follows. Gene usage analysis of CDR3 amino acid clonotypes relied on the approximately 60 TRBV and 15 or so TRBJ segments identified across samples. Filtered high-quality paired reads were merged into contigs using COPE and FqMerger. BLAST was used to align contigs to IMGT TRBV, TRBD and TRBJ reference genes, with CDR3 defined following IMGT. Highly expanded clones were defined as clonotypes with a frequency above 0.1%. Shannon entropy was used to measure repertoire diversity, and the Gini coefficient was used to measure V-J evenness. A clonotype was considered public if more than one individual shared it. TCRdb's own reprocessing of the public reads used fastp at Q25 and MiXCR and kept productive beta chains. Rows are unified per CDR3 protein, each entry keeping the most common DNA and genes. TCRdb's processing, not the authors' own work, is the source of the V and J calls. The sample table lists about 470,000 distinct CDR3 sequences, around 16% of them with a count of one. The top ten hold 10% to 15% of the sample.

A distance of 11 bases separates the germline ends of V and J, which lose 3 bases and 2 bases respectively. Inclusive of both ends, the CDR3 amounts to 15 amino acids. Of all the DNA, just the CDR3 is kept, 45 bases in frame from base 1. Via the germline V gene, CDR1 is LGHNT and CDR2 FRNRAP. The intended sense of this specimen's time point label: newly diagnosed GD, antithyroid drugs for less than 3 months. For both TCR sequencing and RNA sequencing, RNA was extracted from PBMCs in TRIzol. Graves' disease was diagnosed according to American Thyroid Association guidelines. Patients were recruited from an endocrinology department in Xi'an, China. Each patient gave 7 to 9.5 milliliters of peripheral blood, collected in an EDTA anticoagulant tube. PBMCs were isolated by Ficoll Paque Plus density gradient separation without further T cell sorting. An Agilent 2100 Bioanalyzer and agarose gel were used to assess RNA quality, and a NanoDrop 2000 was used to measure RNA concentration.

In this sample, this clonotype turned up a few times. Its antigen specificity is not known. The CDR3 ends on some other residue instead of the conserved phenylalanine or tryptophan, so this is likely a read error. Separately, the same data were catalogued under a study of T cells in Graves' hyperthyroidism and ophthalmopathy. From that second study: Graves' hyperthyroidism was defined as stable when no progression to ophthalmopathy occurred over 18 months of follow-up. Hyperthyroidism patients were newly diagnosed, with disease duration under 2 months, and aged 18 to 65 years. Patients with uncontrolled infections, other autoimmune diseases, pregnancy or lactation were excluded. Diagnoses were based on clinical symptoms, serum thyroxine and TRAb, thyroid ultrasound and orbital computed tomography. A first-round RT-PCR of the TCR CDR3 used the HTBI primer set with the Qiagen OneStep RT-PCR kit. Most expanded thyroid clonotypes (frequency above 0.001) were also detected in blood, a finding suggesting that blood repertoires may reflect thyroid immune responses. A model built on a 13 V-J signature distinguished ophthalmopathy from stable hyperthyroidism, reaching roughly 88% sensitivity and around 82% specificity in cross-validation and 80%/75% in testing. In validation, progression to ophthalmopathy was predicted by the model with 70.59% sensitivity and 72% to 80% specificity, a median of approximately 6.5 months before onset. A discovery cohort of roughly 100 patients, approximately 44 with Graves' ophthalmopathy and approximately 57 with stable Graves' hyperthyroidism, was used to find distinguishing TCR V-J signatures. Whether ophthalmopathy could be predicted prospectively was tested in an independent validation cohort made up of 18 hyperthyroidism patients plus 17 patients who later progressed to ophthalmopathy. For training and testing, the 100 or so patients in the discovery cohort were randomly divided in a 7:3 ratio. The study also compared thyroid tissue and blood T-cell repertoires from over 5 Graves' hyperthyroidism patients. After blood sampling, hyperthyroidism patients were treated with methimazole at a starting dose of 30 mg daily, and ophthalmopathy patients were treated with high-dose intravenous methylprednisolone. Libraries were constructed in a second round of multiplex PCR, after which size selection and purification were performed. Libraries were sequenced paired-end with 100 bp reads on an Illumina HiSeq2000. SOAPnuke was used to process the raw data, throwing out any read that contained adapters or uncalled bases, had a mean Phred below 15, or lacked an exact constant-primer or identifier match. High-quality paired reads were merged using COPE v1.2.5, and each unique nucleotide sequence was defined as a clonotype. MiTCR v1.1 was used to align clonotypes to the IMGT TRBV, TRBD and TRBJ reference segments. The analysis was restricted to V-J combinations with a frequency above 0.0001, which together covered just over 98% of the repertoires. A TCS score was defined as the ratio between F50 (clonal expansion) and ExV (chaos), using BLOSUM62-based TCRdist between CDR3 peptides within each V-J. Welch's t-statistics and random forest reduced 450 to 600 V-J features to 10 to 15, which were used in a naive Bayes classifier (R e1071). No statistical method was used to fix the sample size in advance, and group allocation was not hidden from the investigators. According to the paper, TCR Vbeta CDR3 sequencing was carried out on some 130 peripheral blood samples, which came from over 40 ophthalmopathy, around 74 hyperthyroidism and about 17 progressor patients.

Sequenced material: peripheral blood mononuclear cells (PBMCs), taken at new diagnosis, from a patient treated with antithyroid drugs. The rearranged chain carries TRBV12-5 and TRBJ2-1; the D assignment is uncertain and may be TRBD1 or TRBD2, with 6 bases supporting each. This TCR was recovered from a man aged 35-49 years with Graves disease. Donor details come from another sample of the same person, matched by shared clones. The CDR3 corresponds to CASGLLGGPYNEQFS. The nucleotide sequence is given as TGTGCTAGTGGTTTATTAGGGGGGCCCTACAATGAGCAGTTCTCC.